This TCR beta chain was sequenced in a study of T cells after yellow fever vaccination. Study conclusions and caveats: Boosting was followed by the reappearance of most primary-vaccination clones (around 96% CD4, about 88% CD8). Repertoires sorted by FACS could include abundant clonotypes that are contaminants from the bulk population. A minor fraction of clonotypes spanned both CD4 and CD8 compartments.

Production of TCR cDNA was by 5'RACE template switching, which also added a universal primer site and UMIs. From the 5' RACE reads, TCRdb called clonotypes with MiXCR, one entry per CDR3 protein. The data contain some 120,000 distinct CDR3 sequences, 7% to 8.5% of them singletons. Remarks on this clonotype: What it recognizes is unknown. With a much larger clone just one base away, this may be a read error.

This receptor was obtained from a man aged 30-40 years who received the YFV17D yellow fever vaccine. The input for sequencing was CD8+ T cells sorted from PBMCs, taken 45 days after the yellow fever booster vaccination.

The CDR3: CASRLAGGPRGELFF. The CDR3 DNA reads TGTGCCAGCAGACTTGCGGGAGGGCCGCGTGGGGAGCTGTTTTTT. The chain couples TRBV27 to TRBJ2-2; the match to TRBD2 covers 9 bases. Germline assignment: CDR1 MNHEY and CDR2 SMNVEV (reference sequence). V lost 6 bases, J lost 8 bases, and 10 bases stayed unmatched. The CDR3 is 15 residues long.